This T cell receptor (beta chain) was captured in a study of T cells in Graves' hyperthyroidism and ophthalmopathy. It was RNA transcripts that yielded the amplified TCR beta CDR3 regions. In the first-round RT-PCR of the TCR CDR3, the HTBI primer set was used. MiXCR was run by TCRdb on the multiplex PCR reads, yielding one entry per CDR3 protein. The sample contains 500,000 to 650,000 distinct CDR3 sequences, around 13% of which appear only once. Germline values: CDR1 ENHRY, CDR2 SYGVKD. The CDR3 totals 14 residues. Germline trimming cut 6 bases from V and 8 bases from J; bases unmatched to any gene: 3. This clonotype was observed a few times.

The V call is TRBV10-3, the J call TRBJ2-1, with 14 bases identical to TRBD2. The receptor comes from a woman aged 45 to 65 with Graves' ophthalmopathy. The sequenced sample was blood. The CDR3 spells CAIRGTSGSDEQFF. In DNA, the CDR3 is TGTGCCATCAGGGGGACTAGCGGGAGCGATGAGCAGTTCTTC.